This T cell receptor (beta chain) was retrieved from a study of blood T cell repertoires in COVID-19. Here immunoSEQ multiplex PCR was the method, and the copy in TCRdb shows in-frame clones only, minus some. The repertoire holds approximately 97,000 clones, with about 89% as singletons. The CDR3 has 15 residues. The V gene end was trimmed by 3 bases and the J gene end by 5 bases; junction bases not matched to a gene: 5. Germline V gene data show CDR1 as MDHEN and CDR2 as SYDVKM. The source material was peripheral blood. V gene TRBV28 combines with J gene TRBJ2-1; 9 bases line up with TRBD1. The source is a human donor in a cohort sampled during active COVID-19. The DNA of the CDR3 is TGTGCCAGCAGTTTCCCGGACAGGGGACACAATGAGCAGTTCTTC. Protein: CASSFPDRGHNEQFF.